Listed below are T cell receptor beta chains from one sample, sequenced in a study of control samples from healthy donors and cancer patients. The protocol was immunoSEQ multiplex PCR, while the TCRdb copy is restricted to in-frame clones and leaves out a portion. This table has some 120,000 clones, 92% appearing once. Sequencing was carried out using PBMCs. These receptors were obtained from a man at least 80 years old with head and neck cancer. CDR3s include the opening cysteine and the closing phenylalanine or tryptophan. Fields, in order: J gene, D gene, V gene, clone size, CDR3 DNA, CDR3 protein. D genes are given only for firm matches. Only some rows state a clone size, as once, few, many or a class for expanded clones.

TRBJ2-5 | . | TRBV6-2/TRBV6-3 | . | TGTGCCAGCAGTTACCCCCTCGGGCAGATCGAAGAGACCCAGTACTTC | CASSYPLGQIEETQYF
TRBJ1-4 | TRBD1 | TRBV5-1 | . | TGCGCCAGCAGCATTGGCCCGGGACAGGGGACTGAAAAACTGTTTTTT | CASSIGPGQGTEKLFF
TRBJ2-2 | . | TRBV6-7 | . | TGTGCCAGCAGTTACTCGATGGCAGGATCGAACACCGGGGAGCTGTTTTTT | CASSYSMAGSNTGELFF
TRBJ1-6 | . | TRBV6-2/TRBV6-3 | once | TGTGCCAGCAGTTACTCGACTGCCTCCTATAATTCACCCCTCCACTTT | CASSYSTASYNSPLHF
TRBJ2-2 | . | TRBV7-2 | . | TGTGCCAGCAGCAAATACGGGGGTAGCACCGGGGAGCTGTTTTTT | CASSKYGGSTGELFF
TRBJ2-3 | . | TRBV30 | . | TGTGCCTGGAGGGATCTACGGTCGGCAGATACGCAGTATTTT | CAWRDLRSADTQYF
TRBJ2-7 | . | TRBV6-5 | few | TGTGCCAGCAGAGCGAGAGTCCTACCTAGCTACGAGCAGTACTTC | CASRARVLPSYEQYF
TRBJ2-5 | TRBD2 | TRBV6-5 | once | TGTGCCAGCAGTTACTCCCTAGCGGGGCAAGAGACCCAGTACTTC | CASSYSLAGQETQYF
TRBJ1-2 | . | TRBV11-2 | . | TGTGCCAGCAGGTCGACACCTAACTATGGCTACACCTTC | CASRSTPNYGYTF
TRBJ2-1 | . | TRBV27 | once | TGTGCCAGCAGCCCCTGGACAGAGTCCTACAATGAGCAGTTCTTC | CASSPWTESYNEQFF
TRBJ1-1 | . | TRBV3-1/TRBV3-2 | . | TGTGCCAGCAGCCAAGAAGGGGCGAGGGGGTCTGAAGCTTTCTTT | CASSQEGARGSEAFF
TRBJ2-3 | TRBD2 | TRBV11-3 | . | TGTGCCAGCAGCCCAAGCGGGGGGCGTTCTACGCAGTATTTT | CASSPSGGRSTQYF
TRBJ1-3 | . | TRBV11-2 | once | TGTGCCAGCAGCTTAGAGAGGTACACCATATATTTT | CASSLERYTIYF
TRBJ2-1 | TRBD2 | TRBV7-8 | . | TGTGCCAGCAGCTTAGACAGCGGGGGTATCTACAATGAGCAGTTCTTC | CASSLDSGGIYNEQFF
TRBJ2-3 | . | TRBV5-6 | . | TGTGCCAGCAGCTCCACGGGGAATAGCACAGATACGCAGTATTTT | CASSSTGNSTDTQYF
TRBJ1-1 | . | TRBV18 | . | TGTGCCAGCTCACGTGACAGGACGAACACTGAAGCTTTCTTT | CASSRDRTNTEAFF
TRBJ2-1 | TRBD2 | TRBV9 | . | TGTGCCAGCAGCGCCCGGACTAGCGGGACGATTTACAATGAGCAGTTCTTC | CASSARTSGTIYNEQFF
TRBJ2-1 | . | TRBV5-1 | . | TGCGCCAGCAGCTTGCTGGGGGTCGGGAATGAGCAGTTCTTC | CASSLLGVGNEQFF
TRBJ2-5 | . | TRBV30 | . | TGTGCCTGGATCGGCGGGGGCTCCGGAGAGACCCAGTACTTC | CAWIGGGSGETQYF
TRBJ1-6 | . | TRBV30 | . | TGTGCCTGGAGGTGGAGGGGTGTTTCACCCCTCCACTTT | CAWRWRGVSPLHF
TRBJ2-5 | TRBD2 | TRBV4-3 | . | TGCGCCAGCAGCCAAGATAGCCCAGCGGGGGGACAAGAGACCCAGTACTTC | CASSQDSPAGGQETQYF
TRBJ1-1 | . | TRBV12-3/TRBV12-4 | . | TGTGCCAGCAGCTCCATGGGGACTGAAGCTTTCTTT | CASSSMGTEAFF
TRBJ2-2 | . | TRBV6-5 | . | TGTGCCAGCAGTTACCAGCGGGTCCACGGGGAGCTGTTTTTT | CASSYQRVHGELFF
TRBJ2-7 | . | TRBV11-2 | . | TGTGCCAGCAGCTTCCTACCACAGGGATACGAGCAGTACTTC | CASSFLPQGYEQYF
TRBJ2-3 | . | TRBV7-9 | . | TGTGCCAGCAGCTTCGTAAGCACAGATACGCAGTATTTT | CASSFVSTDTQYF
TRBJ2-1 | . | TRBV4-3 | . | TGCGCCAGCAGCCAAGATCGAGGTGGTTTCAATGAGCAGTTCTTC | CASSQDRGGFNEQFF
TRBJ1-5 | . | TRBV21-1 | once | TGTGCCAGCAGTACGGACAGGGGAAGCAATCAGCTCCAGCATTTT | CASSTDRGSNQLQHF
TRBJ1-1 | . | TRBV12-5 | once | TGTGCTAGTGGAGCGGATCCCGACCGTGAAGCTTTCTTT | CASGADPDREAFF
TRBJ2-7 | . | TRBV12-5 | . | TGTGCTAGTGGTTTGGTCACTATCTTAGGGGACCTAGGATACGAGCAGTACTTC | CASGLVTILGDLGYEQYF
TRBJ2-3 | . | TRBV5-8 | . | TGTGCCAGCAGCTTTGCCCCAGGAGGAGGCACAGATACGCAGTATTTT | CASSFAPGGGTDTQYF
TRBJ2-6 | . | TRBV4-1 | few | TGCGCCAGCAATTTCGGAGGCCGCGTCCGTGGGGCCAACGTCCTGACTTTC | CASNFGGRVRGANVLTF
TRBJ1-2 | TRBD1 | TRBV27 | . | TGTGCCAGCAGTTTGATCCCCCAGGGGGCGGGTTCCGGCTACACCTTC | CASSLIPQGAGSGYTF
TRBJ2-2 | TRBD2 | TRBV2 | . | TGTGCCAGCAAGCCGGGACTAGCGGGAGGGCTCGGCACCGGGGAGCTGTTTTTT | CASKPGLAGGLGTGELFF
TRBJ2-2 | . | TRBV5-1 | . | TGCGCCAGCAGCTTTGGGGCAGGAGTCACCGGGGAGCTGTTTTTT | CASSFGAGVTGELFF
TRBJ1-2 | . | TRBV9 | . | TGTGCCAGCAGCTCGATGGGGGGTGTGAACTATGGCTACACCTTC | CASSSMGGVNYGYTF
TRBJ1-1 | . | TRBV6-4 | . | TGTGCCAGCAGTGACTCGCCAGAGTCACAGAATGAAGCTTTCTTT | CASSDSPESQNEAFF
TRBJ1-2 | . | TRBV2 | . | TGTGCCATCGGTATTGGAGGGAATGGCTACACCTTC | CAIGIGGNGYTF
TRBJ2-3 | . | TRBV6-4 | once | TGTGCCAGCAGTGACTCAGGGTTCCTCACAGATACGCAGTATTTT | CASSDSGFLTDTQYF
TRBJ2-2 | TRBD2 | TRBV30 | . | TGTGCCTGGGTGGCGGGAGAAAACACCGGGGAGCTGTTTTTT | CAWVAGENTGELFF
TRBJ1-2 | . | TRBV6-5 | . | TGTGCCAGCAGTTACTCCGGGGAGCCGATCTATGGCTACACCTTC | CASSYSGEPIYGYTF
TRBJ2-2 | TRBD1 | TRBV5-1 | once | TGCGCCAGCAGCCCACCTGGACAGGGAGCGGCCGGGGAGCTGTTTTTT | CASSPPGQGAAGELFF
TRBJ2-7 | TRBD1 | TRBV2 | . | TGTGCCAGCAGCCCCGGACAGGTCGGATACGAGCAGTACTTC | CASSPGQVGYEQYF
TRBJ1-2 | . | TRBV30 | few | TGTGCCTGGACCTCCGACAGCCACGGTTATGGCTACACCTTC | CAWTSDSHGYGYTF
TRBJ1-2 | . | TRBV9 | . | TGTGCCAGCAGCGTAGGACTCACCGTCTATGGCTACACCTTC | CASSVGLTVYGYTF
TRBJ1-6 | TRBD1 | TRBV5-1 | . | TGCGCCAGCAGCAACCGACAGGGAAATAATTCACCCCTCCACTTT | CASSNRQGNNSPLHF
TRBJ2-7 | . | TRBV25-1 | . | TGTGCCAGCAGTGAATCGTCCGAAGGGAAACAGTACTTC | CASSESSEGKQYF
TRBJ1-5 | . | TRBV6-5 | . | TGTGCCAGCAGCCGGGACACTAGCAATCAGCCCCAGCATTTT | CASSRDTSNQPQHF
TRBJ2-5 | . | TRBV4-1 | . | TGCGCCAGCAGCCAAGAAGGCCTCCAAGAGACCCAGTACTTC | CASSQEGLQETQYF
TRBJ2-3 | . | TRBV6-6 | . | TGTGCCAGCAGTTACTCGATCACAGATACGCAGTATTTT | CASSYSITDTQYF
TRBJ2-5 | . | TRBV18 | . | TGTGCCAGCTCCTTCCTACAGGGGACCCAGTACTTC | CASSFLQGTQYF
TRBJ2-5 | . | TRBV11-2 | . | TGTGCCAGCAGCTTGATCCAAGAGACCCAGTACTTC | CASSLIQETQYF